Listed here are 17 T cell receptor beta chains from one sample, sequenced in a study of shared clonotypes between healthy human individuals. Produced via immunoSEQ multiplex PCR; TCRdb's table is partial and in-frame only. Among about 480,000 clones listed, about 79% were seen once. Sequenced input: PBMCs. The source is a woman aged 40 to 50 in good health. Some clones in this sample may be carry-over from other donors' samples.

J is TRBJ2-7 and V is TRBV27; the D gene is possibly TRBD2 (6 bases). Trimming left V 8 bases short and J 9 bases short, with 23 bases between. The CDR3 extends over 14 amino acids. CDR1 is MNHEY, CDR2 SMNVEV, per germline (reference sequence). This CDR3 reads CASRPRGAKAAQYF. The CDR3 nucleotides read TGTGCCAGCCGCCCCCGCGGGGCTAAAGCGGCGCAGTACTTC.

The CDR3 DNA sequence: TGTGCCAGCAGGTGGACTAGCGGTATCCAAGAGACCCAGTACTTC. It yields the protein CASRWTSGIQETQYF. The chain employs TRBV6-1 and TRBJ2-5, with 10 bases that match TRBD2. Germline V CDR1 and CDR2: MNHNS, SASEGT. CDR3 length: 15 residues. The junction had 5 bases not matched to a gene; V was cut back by 6 bases and J by 1 base.

A word on this clone: A much larger clone lies one base from this, so it may be a read error. The chain carries TRBV11-2 and TRBJ2-3; D unresolved. CDR1 is SGHAT and CDR2 is FQNNGV in the germline V gene. The V gene lost 5 bases and the J gene lost 1 base, with 7 bases spanning the gap. The CDR3 extends over 13 amino acids. The CDR3 DNA sequence: TGTGCCAGCAGCCGGGCCCGCACAGATACGCAGTATTTT. Its translation: CASSRARTDTQYF.

The V gene is TRBV28, the J gene TRBJ1-3; 9 bases line up with TRBD1. Germline CDR1 MDHEN, CDR2 SYDVKM. The CDR3 length is 16 residues. V was clipped by 4 bases and J by 4 bases; unmatched bases: 8. CDR3 in amino acids: CASSSSGTGSGNTIYF. The CDR3 coding sequence is TGTGCCAGCAGTTCCTCCGGGACAGGGAGCGGAAACACCATATATTTT.

V is TRBV11-2 and J is TRBJ2-5; 8 positions match TRBD1. There are 14 residues in the CDR3. Germline values: CDR1 SGHAT, CDR2 FQNNGV. Trimming took 5 bases from V and 5 from J; bases not matched to a gene: 7. In nucleotides, the CDR3 is TGTGCCAGCAGCGTCAGACAGGGGAGCGAGACCCAGTACTTC. Translation: CASSVRQGSETQYF.

V usage is TRBV19 and J usage is TRBJ2-7; 8 bases line up with TRBD1. V lost 9 bases and J lost 2; bases outside the gene matches: 6. Germline assignment: CDR1 LNHDA and CDR2 SQIVND (reference sequence). The CDR3 runs 13 residues. CDR3 DNA sequence: TGTGCCAGCCGGGACAGGACAACCTACGAGCAGTACTTC. Its protein is CASRDRTTYEQYF.

This chain links TRBV5-1 with TRBJ1-4, with a possible D match to TRBD1 (5 bases). The CDR3 is 14 residues long. In germline, CDR1 is SGHRS, CDR2 YFSETQ. V gave up 4 bases and J gave up 4 bases, with 11 bases separating them. The CDR3 region is CASSQERGNEKLFF. The CDR3 DNA follows: TGCGCCAGCAGCCAGGAAAGGGGTAATGAAAAACTGTTTTTT.

Ten or more counts support this clone. This chain links TRBV4-1 with TRBJ2-7; D might be TRBD2 (5 bases). Looked up from germline, CDR1 is MGHRA and CDR2 is YSYEKL. The germline V and J ends were trimmed by 2 bases and 2 bases, with 10 bases remaining between them. The CDR3 has 14 residues. CDR3 sequence (DNA): TGCGCCAGCAGCCAACTTCCCGGGACCTACGAGCAGTACTTC. Protein product: CASSQLPGTYEQYF.

The chain recombines TRBV4-3 with TRBJ1-1; D is ambiguous. CDR1 is LGHNA and CDR2 is YSLEER in the germline V gene. The germline V and J ends were trimmed by 4 bases and 4 bases, with 10 bases remaining between them. The length of the CDR3 is 13 residues. CDR3 in DNA: TGCGCCAGCAGCCTACAGATGGGCACTGAAGCTTTCTTT. Protein sequence: CASSLQMGTEAFF.

In its sample, this clone was seen once. This sequence joins TRBV6-1 and TRBJ2-2; TRBD1 is a possible D gene (7 bases). The CDR3 runs to 16 residues. The V end lost 2 bases, the J end lost 6 bases, and 16 bases lay between the germline ends. Germline V gives CDR1 MNHNS, CDR2 SASEGT. The DNA of the CDR3 is TGTGCCAGCAGTGAACCGGGGCAGGGGGGTCCCGGGGAGCTGTTTTTT. This sequence encodes CASSEPGQGGPGELFF.

CDR3 sequence: CASSLLGQGQETQYF. DNA of the CDR3: TGTGCCAGCAGCTTACTGGGACAGGGCCAAGAGACCCAGTACTTC. V and J are TRBV7-2 and TRBJ2-5; the match to TRBD1 covers 9 bases. The CDR3 is 15 amino acids. Germline V gene lookup returns CDR1 SGHTA and CDR2 FQGNSA. V lost 2 bases to trimming and J lost 1 base; unmatched junction nucleotides: 2.

J is TRBJ2-3 and V is TRBV6-1, with 7 bases identical to TRBD1. There are 14 residues in the CDR3. Germline values: CDR1 MNHNS, CDR2 SASEGT. J was trimmed by 4 bases and V by 1 base; bases with no gene match: 2. This chain's CDR3 is CASSEVGGPDTQYF. The CDR3 DNA reads as TGTGCCAGCAGTGAAGTAGGGGGCCCAGATACGCAGTATTTT.

This sequence joins TRBV6-6 and TRBJ1-3; 7 positions agree with TRBD1. Germline V gene sequence: CDR1 MNHNY, CDR2 SVGAGI (reference sequence). This CDR3 comprises 16 residues. The ends lost 6 bases at V and 1 base at J; junction bases unmatched: 9. The CDR3 sequence is CASSQGQIFSGNTIYF. Here the CDR3 DNA reads TGTGCCAGCAGCCAGGGACAGATCTTTTCTGGAAACACCATATATTTT.

This clone came up a few times. The genes are TRBV18 and TRBJ2-7, with 9 bases lining up with TRBD2. From germline, CDR1 is KGHSH and CDR2 LQKENI. J gave up 5 bases and V 3 bases, and 11 bases lay outside the gene matches. CDR3 length: 16 residues. CDR3 in DNA: TGTGCCAGCTCACCCGATCGTGGCGGGGGGGGGCACGAGCAGTACTTC. Translated: CASSPDRGGGGHEQYF.

The rearrangement joins TRBV4-1 to TRBJ2-1, with TRBD2 identical over 11 bases. V was clipped by 1 base and J by 9 bases; unmatched bases: 5. The CDR3 is 15 residues long. CDR1 MGHRA and CDR2 YSYEKL come from the germline V gene. This CDR3 reads CASSQALAGGSEQFF. Here the CDR3 DNA reads TGCGCCAGCAGCCAAGCCCTAGCGGGAGGAAGTGAGCAGTTCTTC.

This rearrangement joins TRBV4-1 to TRBJ2-1, with 10 nucleotides matching TRBD2. The length of the CDR3 is 20 residues. The germline V gene has CDR1 MGHRA and CDR2 YSYEKL. J gave up 0 bases and V 6 bases, and 17 bases lay outside the gene matches. Written as DNA, the CDR3 is TGCGCCAGCAGTCAAACATTAGCGGGAGGAATCCCAAGCTCCTACAATGAGCAGTTCTTC. The encoded protein is CASSQTLAGGIPSSYNEQFF.

V gene TRBV19 combines with J gene TRBJ2-4; 11 nucleotides align to TRBD1. CDR3 length: 17 amino acids. The germline V gene has CDR1 LNHDA and CDR2 SQIVND (reference sequence). The V segment lost 7 bases and the J segment 2 bases; nucleotides outside the gene matches: 10. The CDR3 reads CASTALGTGGPKNIQYF. The DNA of the CDR3 is TGTGCCAGTACCGCGTTAGGGACAGGGGGTCCCAAAAACATTCAGTACTTC.